These 20 T cell receptor beta chains originate from one sample sequenced in a study of radiotherapy plus CTLA-4 blockade in lung cancer (dated by TCRdb to 2017 to 2018). Libraries came from the immunoSEQ multiplex PCR assay. What TCRdb holds here is the immuneACCESS table cut down to in-frame rearrangements. Part of the clones is not present; checked against another copy, under half of the missing clones reflect an unresolved V gene, and the others are unexplained. The sample table records some 70,000 clones; roughly four fifths of these occur just once. Less than 5% of the sample lies in the top ten. The input for sequencing was peripheral blood, taken from a patient treated with radiotherapy plus ipilimumab. These receptors originate from a human donor with non-small cell lung cancer who had a partial response to radiotherapy plus ipilimumab.

The chain has TRBV19 and TRBJ2-2, with TRBD1 matching 9 bases. The junction had 5 bases not matched to a gene; V was cut back by 4 bases and J by 5 bases. The germline CDR1 and CDR2 sequences are LNHDA and SQIVND (reference sequence). The length of the CDR3 is 15 residues. The CDR3: CASSRGTGLTGELFF. CDR3 sequence (DNA): TGTGCCAGTAGTAGAGGGACAGGGTTAACCGGGGAGCTGTTTTTT.

The J gene is TRBJ2-2, the V gene TRBV4-2; TRBD1 aligns across 7 bases. The CDR3 contains 15 residues. V lost 0 bases and J lost 3; bases outside the gene matches: 1. Looked up from germline, CDR1 is LGHNA and CDR2 is YNFKEQ. This CDR3 is CASSQEGQHTGELFF. The CDR3, as DNA: TGTGCCAGCAGCCAAGAGGGACAGCACACCGGGGAGCTGTTTTTT.

The chain carries TRBV15 and TRBJ2-3, with 7 nucleotides matching TRBD1. In germline, CDR1 is LNHNV, CDR2 YYDKDF (reference sequence). The V gene end was trimmed by 0 bases and the J gene end by 1 base; junction bases not matched to a gene: 4. This CDR3 has 16 amino acids. The CDR3 loop reads CATSRDRDRGTDTQYF. The DNA of the CDR3 is TGTGCCACCAGCAGAGATCGGGACAGAGGCACAGATACGCAGTATTTT.

The genes are TRBV2 and TRBJ1-3, with D hard to call. Germline CDR1 reads SNHLY; CDR2 reads FYNNEI. Trimming took off 7 bases at V and 3 bases at J, with 13 bases between the two ends. The CDR3 totals 14 residues. The CDR3 region is CASTPSRLGNTIYF. The CDR3 nucleotides read TGTGCCAGCACCCCAAGCCGCCTTGGAAACACCATATATTTT.

The genes are TRBV6-6 and TRBJ1-1, with D perhaps TRBD1 (5 bases). The ends were cut back, 5 bases at V and 3 bases at J, with 10 bases in the middle. The CDR3 sequence is 13 residues long. Germline V gene sequence: CDR1 MNHNY, CDR2 SVGAGI (reference sequence). The CDR3 nucleotides are TGTGCCAGCAGTACGACAGCGTACACTGAAGCTTTCTTT. This sequence encodes CASSTTAYTEAFF.

This chain connects TRBV18 to TRBJ2-7, with 14 bases that match TRBD2. Germline trimming cut 3 bases from V and 2 bases from J; bases unmatched to any gene: 3. Germline values: CDR1 KGHSH, CDR2 LQKENI. The CDR3 length is 16 residues. CDR3 loop: CASSPGTSGGAYEQYF. The CDR3 region has the DNA TGTGCCAGCTCACCGGGGACTAGCGGGGGAGCCTACGAGCAGTACTTC.

The chain uses TRBV30 and TRBJ2-3; 10 bases agree with TRBD1. The CDR3 has 15 residues. Germline CDR1 is GTSNPN and CDR2 is SVGIG (reference sequence). The trim removed 3 bases at V and 3 bases at J, leaving 6 bases unmatched. The CDR3 protein is CAWRAPGQGTDTQYF. CDR3 coding DNA: TGTGCCTGGAGGGCACCGGGACAGGGGACAGATACGCAGTATTTT.

CDR3 in amino acids: CASKRAGGSSYEQYF. The CDR3 coding sequence is TGTGCCAGCAAGAGAGCGGGAGGATCCTCCTACGAGCAGTACTTC. This chain links TRBV28 with TRBJ2-7; 9 positions match TRBD2. Trimming removed 7 bases from V and 0 bases from J; junction bases left unmatched: 7. Germline V lookup: CDR1 MDHEN, CDR2 SYDVKM. The CDR3 runs to 15 residues.

The chain employs TRBV19 and TRBJ1-2; unclear D gene. Per germline, CDR1 LNHDA and CDR2 SQIVND (reference sequence). The CDR3 contains 15 residues. V lost 6 bases, J lost 4 bases, and 18 bases lay in between. The CDR3 coding sequence is TGTGCCAGTAGGATGGGTCGGGATACTTTCTATGGCTACACCTTC. Translating gives CASRMGRDTFYGYTF.

The CDR3 DNA reads TGTGCCAGCAGCCCGACAGGGTCTCGGGAAAAACTGTTTTTT. It specifies CASSPTGSREKLFF. The chain has TRBV7-2 and TRBJ1-4, with 7 bases fitting TRBD1. In germline, CDR1 is SGHTA, CDR2 FQGNSA. With 5 bases clipped from V and 8 bases from J, the junction kept 8 bases outside the gene matches. There are 14 residues in the CDR3.

The V and J genes are TRBV7-2 and TRBJ2-7, with 10 bases fitting TRBD2. CDR3 length equals 16 residues. Per the germline V gene, CDR1 is SGHTA and CDR2 is FQGNSA. With 2 bases clipped from V and 0 bases from J, the junction kept 4 bases outside the gene matches. The CDR3 loop reads CASSLTSGISSYEQYF. DNA of the CDR3: TGTGCCAGCAGCTTAACTAGCGGGATAAGCTCCTACGAGCAGTACTTC.

This clone occurred once. The genes are TRBV11-2 and TRBJ2-5; D might be TRBD2 (6 bases). The J call could be wrong; TRBJ2-7 is a better fit for the DNA end. Per germline, CDR1 SGHAT and CDR2 FQNNGV. The length of the CDR3 is 14 residues. The CDR3 region has the DNA TGTGCCAGCACCATTTTGGCTAGCGACTACGAGCAGTACTTC. Its translation is CASTILASDYEQYF.

The genes are TRBV5-6 and TRBJ1-1; maybe TRBD1 (6 bases). This CDR3 contains 14 residues. V lost 0 bases to trimming and J lost 1 base, with 7 bases between them. CDR1 is SGHDT, CDR2 YYEEEE, per germline. The DNA for the CDR3 is TGTGCCAGCAGCTTGGCAGGGGAGAACACTGAAGCTTTCTTT. It encodes CASSLAGENTEAFF.

The chain links TRBV5-1 to TRBJ1-2; D perhaps matches TRBD1 (6 bases). The CDR3 is 13 residues long. V dropped 4 bases and J dropped 7 bases, with 14 bases sitting between them. Germline V gene sequence: CDR1 SGHRS, CDR2 YFSETQ. The chain's CDR3 is CASSPGDISGYTF. The DNA for the CDR3 is TGCGCCAGCAGCCCCGGGGACATTTCTGGCTACACCTTC. Full variable domain (missing parts from reference TRBV5-1 and TRBJ1-2): KAGVTQTPRYLIKTRGQQVTLSCSPISGHRSVSWYQQTPGQGLQFLFEYFSETQRNKGNFPGRFSGRQFSNSRSEMNVSTLELGDSALYLCASSPGDISGYTFGSGTRLTVV.

This chain connects TRBV11-1 to TRBJ2-7; TRBD2 might be the D (5 bases). Germline CDR1 and CDR2: SGHAT and FQDESV (reference sequence). Trimming cost V 1 base and J 0 bases, with 16 bases left between them. The CDR3 spans 17 residues. As DNA, the CDR3 is TGTGCCAGCAGCTTAGTGCACGCAAGCGGCTTCTCCTACGAGCAGTACTTC. Protein sequence: CASSLVHASGFSYEQYF.

This chain uses TRBV2 with TRBJ1-2; 8 bases are a match to TRBD1. Germline trimming cut 3 bases from V and 3 bases from J; bases unmatched to any gene: 3. There are 14 residues in the CDR3. The germline gives CDR1 SNHLY, CDR2 FYNNEI. For the CDR3, the DNA is TGTGCCAGCAGTGATCAGGGGGCGGACTATGGCTACACCTTC. Translation: CASSDQGADYGYTF.

This chain uses TRBV10-2 with TRBJ2-7; 11 nucleotides line up with TRBD2. The germline CDR1 and CDR2 sequences are WSHSY and SAAADI. V lost 6 bases, J lost 3 bases, and 7 bases stayed unmatched. The CDR3 spans 15 residues. The CDR3 sequence: CASRGTSGNRYEQYF. In DNA form, the CDR3 reads TGCGCCAGCAGGGGGACTAGCGGAAACCGCTACGAGCAGTACTTC.

The rearrangement joins TRBV11-2 to TRBJ2-3; 12 nucleotides match TRBD2. J gave up 5 bases and V 0 bases, and 6 bases lay outside the gene matches. The germline V gene encodes CDR1 SGHAT and CDR2 FQNNGV. The CDR3 spans 17 residues. The CDR3 region is CASSLDWASGGVDTQYF. The DNA for the CDR3 is TGTGCCAGCAGCTTAGATTGGGCTAGCGGGGGGGTAGATACGCAGTATTTT.

The genes are TRBV28 and TRBJ2-7; D perhaps matches TRBD1 (5 bases). From germline, CDR1 is MDHEN and CDR2 SYDVKM. Trimming cost V 6 bases and J 0 bases, with 15 bases left between them. CDR3 size: 15 residues. The CDR3 protein is CASSPRTPNSYEQYF. In DNA form, the CDR3 reads TGTGCCAGCAGCCCCCGGACACCGAACTCCTACGAGCAGTACTTC.

The gene calls are TRBV20-1 and TRBJ2-4; D is undetermined. Trimming took off 0 bases at V and 6 bases at J, with 3 bases between the two ends. CDR1 and CDR2 from the germline V gene are DFQATT and SNEGSKA (reference sequence). The CDR3 length is 11 residues. CDR3: CSARDGNIQYF. The CDR3 DNA reads TGCAGTGCTAGAGACGGAAACATTCAGTACTTC.